Listed here are 28 T cell receptor beta chains from one sample, sequenced in a study of blood T cell repertoires in COVID-19. Only in-frame clones appear in the TCRdb table, and some are missing; sequencing was by immunoSEQ multiplex PCR. The sample has some 220,000 clones, around four fifths seen once. Input material: peripheral blood. These receptor sequences come from an older woman with active or convalescent COVID-19.

The chain combines TRBV6-1 with TRBJ2-5; tentative D call: TRBD2 (6 bases). Trimming removed 1 base from V and 5 bases from J, with 11 bases in between. This CDR3 spans 14 amino acids. Germline V gives CDR1 MNHNS, CDR2 SASEGT. CDR3 sequence reads: CASSEGRAGETQYF. CDR3 coding DNA: TGTGCCAGCAGTGAAGGCAGGGCGGGGGAGACCCAGTACTTC.

The chain carries TRBV7-2 and TRBJ1-5; 11 nucleotides align to TRBD1. V was pared by 5 bases and J by 6 bases, with 6 bases of the junction left unmatched. This CDR3 contains 15 residues. From germline, CDR1 is SGHTA and CDR2 FQGNSA. CDR3 amino acids: CASSPLGQGGQPQHF. In DNA form, the CDR3 reads TGTGCCAGCAGCCCCTTGGGACAGGGGGGTCAGCCCCAGCATTTT.

This rearrangement joins TRBV25-1 to TRBJ2-6; tentative D call: TRBD2 (5 bases). V lost 1 base, J lost 4 bases, and 8 bases lay in between. CDR3 size: 15 residues. Per the germline V gene, CDR1 is MGHDK and CDR2 is SYGVNS. Written as DNA, the CDR3 is TGTGCCAGCAGTGAATCGGAGGTCGGGGCCAACGTCCTGACTTTC. Encoded protein: CASSESEVGANVLTF.

The V gene is TRBV4-2, the J gene TRBJ1-1; no clear D gene. The V end was cut by 3 bases, the J end by 11 bases, with 16 bases between. The CDR3 spans 13 residues. In germline, CDR1 is LGHNA, CDR2 YNFKEQ. The CDR3 coding sequence is TGTGCCAGCAGCCATGCCGAGTCAAGGGAGGCTTTCTTT. Protein product: CASSHAESREAFF.

This clone was seen only once. The rearrangement joins TRBV6-6 to TRBJ1-1; tentative D call: TRBD1 (6 bases). The length of the CDR3 is 15 residues. V dropped 8 bases and J dropped 1 base, with 17 bases sitting between them. From germline, CDR1 is MNHNY and CDR2 SVGAGI (reference sequence). The CDR3 region has the DNA TGTGCCAGCCAACGGCCGGACAGCCAGAACACTGAAGCTTTCTTT. Translated, it gives CASQRPDSQNTEAFF.

This clone appeared once. The chain recombines TRBV3-1 (or the pseudogene TRBV3-2) with TRBJ1-5; 7 bases fit TRBD1. J lost 2 bases, V lost 2 bases, and 9 bases had no gene match. The CDR3 runs 17 residues. Per the germline V gene, CDR1 is LGHDT and CDR2 is YNNKEL (reference sequence). In nucleotides, the CDR3 is TGTGCCAGCAGCCAACACACAGGGGCCGGGGGCAATCAGCCCCAGCATTTT. It codes for CASSQHTGAGGNQPQHF.

The rearrangement links TRBV5-1 to TRBJ1-2; 10 nucleotides line up with TRBD1. Per germline, CDR1 SGHRS and CDR2 YFSETQ. This CDR3 comprises 16 residues. V gave up 4 bases and J gave up 4 bases; unmatched junction bases: 10. For the CDR3, the DNA is TGCGCCAGCAGCCGGGACAGGGGAGATCGCAGCTATGGCTACACCTTC. Protein product: CASSRDRGDRSYGYTF.

The chain links TRBV9 to TRBJ2-7, with 8 bases matching TRBD2. Looked up from germline, CDR1 is SGDLS and CDR2 is YYNGEE. Losses at the gene ends were 2 bases for V and 0 bases for J; bases not matched to a gene: 1. The CDR3 length is 14 residues. The CDR3 nucleotides read TGTGCCAGCAGCGTCCTAGCGGGCTCCTACGAGCAGTACTTC. Amino acids: CASSVLAGSYEQYF.

V usage is TRBV30 and J usage is TRBJ2-3; 9 bases align to TRBD2. V trimming: 0 bases; J trimming: 2 bases; junction bases outside the gene matches: 6. The CDR3 spans 16 residues. Germline V gene lookup returns CDR1 GTSNPN and CDR2 SVGIG (reference sequence). CDR3 sequence: CAWSVGSSGNTDTQYF. The CDR3 DNA is TGTGCCTGGAGTGTAGGGTCTAGCGGGAACACAGATACGCAGTATTTT. The entire variable domain, with the rest obtained from reference TRBV30 and TRBJ2-3, is as follows: SQTIHQWPATLVQPVGSPLSLECTVEGTSNPNLYWYRQAAGRGLQLLFYSVGIGQISSEVPQNLSASRPQDRQFILSSKKLLLSDSGFYLCAWSVGSSGNTDTQYFGPGTRLTVL.

V usage is TRBV9 and J usage is TRBJ2-5; TRBD1 agrees at 7 bases. V shed 6 bases, J shed 1 base, and the junction held 9 bases outside the gene matches. The CDR3 is 15 residues long. Germline CDR1 SGDLS, CDR2 YYNGEE. The CDR3 region has the DNA TGTGCCAGCACCAAAGGGGGCAGGCGCCAAGAGACCCAGTACTTC. It translates to CASTKGGRRQETQYF.

This CDR3 reads CASTLLGLYNSPLHF. CDR3 sequence (DNA): TGTGCCAGCACCCTATTGGGACTTTATAATTCACCCCTCCACTTT. This chain connects TRBV28 to TRBJ1-6; D perhaps matches TRBD1 (5 bases). The CDR3 length is 15 residues. Germline values: CDR1 MDHEN, CDR2 SYDVKM. The ends were cut back, 7 bases at V and 4 bases at J, with 14 bases in the middle.

This clone was observed a handful of times. The chain's CDR3 is CAWGAGGPLETQYF. CDR3 nucleotides: TGTGCCTGGGGAGCGGGAGGGCCATTGGAGACCCAGTACTTC. This chain connects TRBV30 to TRBJ2-5; 10 positions agree with TRBD2. The trim removed 5 bases at V and 5 bases at J, leaving 8 bases unmatched. The CDR3 contains 14 residues. CDR1 and CDR2 from the germline V gene are GTSNPN and SVGIG (reference sequence).

The chain links TRBV7-9 to TRBJ2-6; D possibly corresponds to TRBD1 (6 bases). Deletions cut 6 bases from V and 7 bases from J, with 10 bases between. From germline, CDR1 is SEHNR and CDR2 FQNEAQ (reference sequence). The CDR3 length is 13 residues. CDR3 sequence: CASRGASANVLTF. CDR3 nucleotide sequence: TGTGCCAGCAGGGGGGCAAGTGCCAACGTCCTGACTTTC.

The chain joins TRBV15 to TRBJ1-5; 11 bases match TRBD1. The V gene's germline CDR1 is LNHNV and CDR2 YYDKDF (reference sequence). The V and J ends lost 5 bases and 7 bases, in that order; junction bases with no gene match: 7. The CDR3 sequence is 15 residues long. DNA for the CDR3: TGTGCCACCAGCGTAGGACAGGGGGCGAGACAGCCCCAGCATTTT. Encoded protein: CATSVGQGARQPQHF.

The chain has TRBV7-2 and TRBJ2-1; TRBD1 aligns across 11 bases. Germline V gene data show CDR1 as SGHTA and CDR2 as FQGNSA. This CDR3 contains 15 residues. Unmatched junction bases numbered 6, after V lost 4 bases and J lost 7 bases. As DNA, the CDR3 is TGTGCCAGCAGCTCTGGACAGGGGGCGTATAATGAGCAGTTCTTC. Protein: CASSSGQGAYNEQFF.

V is TRBV29-1 and J is TRBJ1-5, with 9 nucleotides matching TRBD1. The CDR3 covers 12 residues. Trimming removed 7 bases from V and 7 bases from J; junction bases left unmatched: 5. Looked up from germline, CDR1 is SQVTM and CDR2 is ANQGSEA. The CDR3 loop reads CSAKDRGQPQHF. The CDR3 bases are TGCAGCGCCAAGGACAGGGGACAGCCCCAGCATTTT.

The chain employs TRBV27 and TRBJ1-5; possibly TRBD1 for D (6 bases). Trimming took 1 base from V and 5 from J, leaving 9 bases between them. The CDR3 runs to 14 residues. Germline V CDR1 and CDR2: MNHEY, SMNVEV (reference sequence). The DNA for the CDR3 is TGTGCCAGCAGTTTATACAGGGCCGATCAGCCCCAGCATTTT. Protein: CASSLYRADQPQHF.

The chain couples TRBV11-3 to TRBJ1-6; D is uncertain. This CDR3 contains 15 residues. Germline CDR1 reads SGHNT; CDR2 reads YENEEA. Trimming cost V 1 base and J 7 bases, with 11 bases left between them. The CDR3: CASSLGNSGNSPLHF. CDR3 coding DNA: TGTGCCAGCAGCTTAGGAAACAGTGGGAATTCACCCCTCCACTTT.

The V call is TRBV30, the J call TRBJ2-5, with TRBD2 matching over 10 bases. This CDR3 contains 14 residues. The V gene end was trimmed by 7 bases and the J gene end by 5 bases; junction bases not matched to a gene: 10. Germline V gene sequence: CDR1 GTSNPN, CDR2 SVGIG (reference sequence). The CDR3 DNA follows: TGTGCCTCCGGGGTAGCGGGAGGTTCGGAGACCCAGTACTTC. It encodes CASGVAGGSETQYF.

The chain has TRBV6-4 and TRBJ1-1; TRBD1 aligns across 9 bases. After removal of 6 bases from V and 7 bases from J, the junction contained 9 bases not matched to a gene. The CDR3 contains 14 residues. Germline CDR1 and CDR2: MRHNA and SNTAGT. The CDR3 DNA sequence: TGTGCCAGCAGGTTGGACAGGGGTAGGGATGAAGCTTTCTTT. Translating it yields CASRLDRGRDEAFF.

J is TRBJ2-1 and V is TRBV18, with 7 bases aligning to TRBD2. Germline loops: CDR1 KGHSH, CDR2 LQKENI. CDR3 length equals 14 residues. V trimming: 5 bases; J trimming: 9 bases; junction bases outside the gene matches: 10. The CDR3 region has the DNA TGTGCCAGCTCAAACCAGGCGGGACTAAGTGAGCAGTTCTTC. This codes for CASSNQAGLSEQFF. The full variable domain, with the rest looked up from reference TRBV18 and TRBJ2-1, is NAGVMQNPRHLVRRRGQEARLRCSPMKGHSHVYWYRQLPEEGLKFMVYLQKENIIDESGMPKERFSAEFPKEGPSILRIQQVVRGDSAAYFCASSNQAGLSEQFFGPGTRLTVL.

The rearrangement uses TRBV7-2 and TRBJ2-1; D is undetermined. Trimming removed 1 base from V and 8 bases from J, with 12 bases in between. The length of the CDR3 is 14 residues. CDR1 and CDR2 (germline): SGHTA, FQGNSA. The CDR3 bases are TGTGCCAGCAGCTTAGGAGTAGGCGGTGATGAGCAGTTCTTC. Translated: CASSLGVGGDEQFF.

The V call is TRBV19, the J call TRBJ1-4; TRBD1 might be the D (5 bases). Germline V gene sequence: CDR1 LNHDA, CDR2 SQIVND (reference sequence). V was cut by 8 bases and J by 0 bases, with 19 bases left in between. CDR3 length: 17 amino acids. CDR3 bases: TGTGCCAGTTCCCTCGTCAGGGTCTCCACAACTAATGAAAAACTGTTTTTT. It specifies CASSLVRVSTTNEKLFF.

This sequence joins TRBV10-2 and TRBJ2-7; 8 bases are a match to TRBD1. The CDR3 runs to 14 residues. Germline V CDR1 and CDR2: WSHSY, SAAADI. The V segment lost 6 bases and the J segment 3 bases; nucleotides outside the gene matches: 7. The CDR3 sequence: CASSPTGEYYEQYF. In nucleotides, the CDR3 is TGCGCCAGCAGCCCGACAGGGGAATACTACGAGCAGTACTTC.

This chain joins TRBV5-1 and TRBJ2-3; D remains ambiguous. Germline CDR1 and CDR2: SGHRS and YFSETQ. Deletions cut 4 bases from V and 2 bases from J, with 5 bases between. The CDR3 has 12 amino acids. The CDR3 protein is CASSPNTDTQYF. In DNA, the CDR3 is TGCGCCAGCAGCCCCAACACAGATACGCAGTATTTT.

This clone was counted a single time. The chain is built from TRBV3-1 (or the pseudogene TRBV3-2) and TRBJ2-2, with D maybe TRBD1 (6 bases). The V and J ends lost 4 bases and 3 bases respectively, with 12 bases between them. The V gene's germline CDR1 is LGHDT and CDR2 YNNKEL (reference sequence). CDR3 length equals 15 residues. In DNA, the CDR3 is TGTGCCAGCAGCCCCACAGGGTTCGACACCGGGGAGCTGTTTTTT. Its protein product is CASSPTGFDTGELFF.

This clone was counted a few times. V is TRBV11-1 and J is TRBJ2-1, with D hard to call. The CDR3 spans 14 residues. Between the trimmed V and J ends, which lost 7 bases and 0 bases, there was a span of 10 bases. From germline, CDR1 is SGHAT and CDR2 FQDESV (reference sequence). CDR3 nucleotides: TGTGCCAGCACCTCAGGAAGCTCCTACAATGAGCAGTTCTTC. As protein: CASTSGSSYNEQFF. The whole variable domain, remainder taken from reference TRBV11-1 and TRBJ2-1, is EAEVAQSPRYKITEKSQAVAFWCDPISGHATLYWYRQILGQGPELLVQFQDESVVDDSQLPKDRFSAERLKGVDSTLKIQPAELGDSAMYLCASTSGSSYNEQFFGPGTRLTVL.

The chain recombines TRBV21-1 with TRBJ1-2; the listed D gene, TRBD1, was not tested against the DNA. TRBV21-1 is a documented pseudogene. The CDR3 extends over 14 amino acids. CDR3 nucleotides: TGTGCCAGCAGCAAACAGGGGCAGCCCTATGGCTACACCTTC. Encoded protein: CASSKQGQPYGYTF.